The TCR beta chain under discussion was sequenced for a study of T cells after yellow fever vaccination. Study at large: Preparation used SMART-Seq v4 Ultra Low Input for the low-cell-number fractions. Study-wide results and caveats: Across the CD4 and CD8 compartments, a small share of clonotypes was present in both. Highly abundant clonotypes carried over from the bulk population could end up in FACS-sorted repertoires as contaminants.

Points on this clonotype: Antigen specificity is unknown.

Germline V gene data show CDR1 as SGHTA and CDR2 as FQGNSA. This CDR3 is built from 14 residues. V was shortened by 6 bases and J by 6 bases, with 12 bases between the two germline ends. TCRdb independently ran MiXCR on the 5' RACE reads; one entry per CDR3 protein. The sample lists hundreds of thousands of distinct CDR3 sequences, about a fifth occurring once. Source: PBMCs, taken approximately 22 days after the first yellow fever vaccination. This receptor was taken from a man aged 18-30 years who received the YFV17D yellow fever vaccine. The rearrangement uses TRBV7-2 and TRBJ1-6; D gene unclear. CDR3 sequence (DNA): TGTGCCAGCAGATTTACGGGGAGTAATTCACCCCTCCACTTT. Its translation: CASRFTGSNSPLHF.